The clone carrying this TCR beta chain was seen only a few times. Its antigen is not known. V gave up 0 bases and J gave up 9 bases, with 12 bases separating them. There are 14 residues in the CDR3. The germline V gene encodes CDR1 SGHVS and CDR2 FQNEAQ. These data come from a study of blood T cells in healthy people across ages. Study-wide findings and caveats: Compared with aged donors, long-lived donors showed fewer expanded clones, suggesting selection.

With a J-beta primer mix and a sample-barcoded 5' primer, a second PCR ran roughly 6 to 12 cycles. Each cDNA molecule carried a tag from a template-switch adaptor that contained 12 random nucleotides. Each of the samples gave a minimum of 2.5 million paired-end reads that contained CDR3. TCRdb re-derived calls from the 5' RACE reads in MiXCR, one entry per CDR3 protein. Counted here are about a million distinct CDR3 sequences, roughly 51% occurring once; the ten biggest clones make up 20% to 25%. Total RNA extracted from each sample amounted to at least 6 micrograms. This chain joins TRBV7-8 and TRBJ2-1; no clear D. Sequencing was carried out using blood. This TCR was recovered from a woman aged 55-70 years in good health. The chain's CDR3 is CASSLAALAAEQFF. The CDR3 bases are TGTGCCAGCAGCTTAGCGGCCTTAGCAGCTGAGCAGTTCTTC.